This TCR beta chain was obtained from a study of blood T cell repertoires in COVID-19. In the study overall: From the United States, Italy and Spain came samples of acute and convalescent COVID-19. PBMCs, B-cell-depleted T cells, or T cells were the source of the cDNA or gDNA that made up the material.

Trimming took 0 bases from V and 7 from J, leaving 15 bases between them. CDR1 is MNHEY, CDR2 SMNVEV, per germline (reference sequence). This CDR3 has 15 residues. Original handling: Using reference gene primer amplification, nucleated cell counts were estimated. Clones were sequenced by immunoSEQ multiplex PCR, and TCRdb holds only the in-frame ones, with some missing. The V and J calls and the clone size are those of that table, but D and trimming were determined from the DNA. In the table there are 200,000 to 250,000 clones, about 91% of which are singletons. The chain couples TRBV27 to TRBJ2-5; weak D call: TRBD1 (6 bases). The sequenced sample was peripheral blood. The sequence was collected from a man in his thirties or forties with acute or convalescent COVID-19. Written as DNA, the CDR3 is TGTGCCAGCAGTTTATCGGGGCAGGGGAGCGGGACCCAGTACTTC. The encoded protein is CASSLSGQGSGTQYF.